These 4 T cell receptor beta chains were sequenced from one sample in a study of liver allograft versus peripheral blood T cells. The wider study: Comparative analysis was performed on T cell receptor repertoires from transplanted livers and from recipients' peripheral blood.

One entry per CDR3 protein, called by TCRdb with MiXCR from the reads. There are 3,500 to 4,000 distinct CDR3 sequences in the sample; 14% occur only once, and about an eighth lies in the top ten. The receptors shown here come from a human patient who had a liver transplant. Among the T cells, some may be from the graft donor.

This clonotype is categorized as medium-sized. The CDR3 region has the DNA TGCAGTGCTAAATTGGTTGGGGGGGGGAACACTGAAGCTTTCTTT. Translated: CSAKLVGGGNTEAFF. The chain carries TRBV20-1 and TRBJ1-1; a weak D match, TRBD1 (5 bases). The germline V gene encodes CDR1 DFQATT and CDR2 SNEGSKA (reference sequence). Trimming removed 4 bases from V and 1 base from J, with 16 bases in between. This CDR3 is 15 amino acids long.

The rearrangement uses TRBV30 and TRBJ1-2; D remains ambiguous. V lost 0 bases and J 2 bases, leaving 7 bases between the germline ends. CDR3 length equals 13 residues. Germline V gene sequence: CDR1 GTSNPN, CDR2 SVGIG (reference sequence). The CDR3 protein is CAWSVHINYGYTF. The CDR3 DNA reads as TGTGCCTGGAGTGTACACATCAACTATGGCTACACCTTC. Filled out from reference TRBV30 and TRBJ1-2, the complete variable domain reads SQTIHQWPATLVQPVGSPLSLECTVEGTSNPNLYWYRQAAGRGLQLLFYSVGIGQISSEVPQNLSASRPQDRQFILSSKKLLLSDSGFYLCAWSVHINYGYTFGSGTRLTVV.

This clonotype qualifies as medium-sized. The chain links TRBV27 to TRBJ2-1, with a weak D call TRBD1 (6 bases). Trimming left V 4 bases short and J 4 bases short, with 11 bases between. The CDR3 loop spans 14 amino acids. Germline assignment: CDR1 MNHEY and CDR2 SMNVEV (reference sequence). The CDR3 sequence: CASSWDTTYNEQFF. The DNA for the CDR3 is TGTGCCAGCAGTTGGGACACCACATACAATGAGCAGTTCTTC.

This clonotype is labeled medium-sized. The genes are TRBV5-4 and TRBJ1-2, with D possibly being TRBD1 (6 bases). The germline V gene encodes CDR1 SGHNT and CDR2 YYREEE (reference sequence). With 4 bases removed from V and 3 bases from J, the gap between germline ends came to 13 bases. This CDR3 has 14 residues. CDR3 protein: CASSLEGGDYGYTF. In DNA, the CDR3 is TGTGCCAGCAGCCTCGAAGGGGGGGACTATGGCTACACCTTC.